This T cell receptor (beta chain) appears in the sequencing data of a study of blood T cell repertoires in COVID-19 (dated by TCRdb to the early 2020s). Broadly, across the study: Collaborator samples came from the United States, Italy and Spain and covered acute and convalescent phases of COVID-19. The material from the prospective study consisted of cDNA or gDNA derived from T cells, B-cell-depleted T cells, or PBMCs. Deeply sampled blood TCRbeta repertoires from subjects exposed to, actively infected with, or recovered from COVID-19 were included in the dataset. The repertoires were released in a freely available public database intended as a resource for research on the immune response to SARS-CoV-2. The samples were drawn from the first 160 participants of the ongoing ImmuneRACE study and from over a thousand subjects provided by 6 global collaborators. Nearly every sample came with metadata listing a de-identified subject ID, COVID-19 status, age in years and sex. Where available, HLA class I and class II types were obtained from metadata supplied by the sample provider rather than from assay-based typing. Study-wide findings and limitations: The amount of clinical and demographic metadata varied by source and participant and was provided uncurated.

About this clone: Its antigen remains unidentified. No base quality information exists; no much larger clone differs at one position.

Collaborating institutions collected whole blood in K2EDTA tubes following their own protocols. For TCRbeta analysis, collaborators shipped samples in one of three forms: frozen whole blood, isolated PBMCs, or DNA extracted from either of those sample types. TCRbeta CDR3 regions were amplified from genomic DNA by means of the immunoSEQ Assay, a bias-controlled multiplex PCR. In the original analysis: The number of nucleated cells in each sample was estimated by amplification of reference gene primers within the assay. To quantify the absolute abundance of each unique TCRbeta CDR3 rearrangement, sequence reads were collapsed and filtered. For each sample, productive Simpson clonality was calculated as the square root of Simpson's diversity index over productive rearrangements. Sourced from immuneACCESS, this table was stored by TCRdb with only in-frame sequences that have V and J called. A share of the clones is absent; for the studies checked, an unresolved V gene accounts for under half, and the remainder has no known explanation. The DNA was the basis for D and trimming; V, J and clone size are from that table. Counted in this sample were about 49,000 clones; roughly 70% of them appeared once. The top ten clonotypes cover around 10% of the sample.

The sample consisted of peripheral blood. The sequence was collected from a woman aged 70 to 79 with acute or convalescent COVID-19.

The CDR3 protein: CASSLGREDTEAFF. The sequence in DNA is TGTGCCAGCAGCTTGGGACGGGAGGATACTGAAGCTTTCTTT. The sequence is built from TRBV5-4 and TRBJ1-1, with the D segment identity uncertain. The V and J ends are trimmed by 0 bases and 5 bases, leaving 11 bases between them. Reading the germline V gene (reference sequence) gives CDR1 SGHNT and CDR2 YYREEE. From the cysteine through the phenylalanine, the CDR3 covers 14 amino acids. Only the CDR3 region is kept as DNA, spanning 42 bases read in frame from base 1. The full variable domain, with segments outside the CDR3 supplied by the reference TRBV5-4 and TRBJ1-1 proteins, appears as ETGVTQSPTHLIKTRGQQVTLRCSSQSGHNTVSWYQQALGQGPQFIFQYYREEENGRGNFPPRFSGLQFPNYSSELNVNALELDDSALYLCASSLGREDTEAFFGQGTRLTVV.